This record covers a single T cell receptor beta chain. What it binds is not known. Trimming cost V 0 bases and J 0 bases, with 9 bases left between them. Germline V gene lookup returns CDR1 MNHEY and CDR2 SMNVEV (reference sequence). The CDR3 consists of 15 residues. This sample was included in a study of T cell responses to AZD1222 COVID-19 vaccine. Study-level points and caveats: Elevations in Spike-specific TCR breadth and depth followed administration of two AZD1222 doses.

Sequencing was performed with immunoSEQ multiplex PCR; in TCRdb, only in-frame clones are kept and a portion is missing. This table holds more than 110,000 clones, around 90% found once. The chain recombines TRBV27 with TRBJ2-7; D is ambiguous. The sequencing here drew on peripheral blood, taken on day 0 of AZD1222 vaccination. The receptor was isolated from an adult in good health. The CDR3 nucleotides read TGTGCCAGCAGTTTATCCCCAAGGGCCTCCTACGAGCAGTACTTC. Translation: CASSLSPRASYEQYF.